The T cell receptor beta chain under discussion was sequenced for a study of shared clonotypes between healthy human individuals. Some clones are missing from TCRdb's copy, which holds only in-frame ones; the method was immunoSEQ multiplex PCR. The sample lists roughly 590,000 clones; 95% to 96% were seen once. The germline CDR1 and CDR2 sequences are SGHAT and FQNNGV. The CDR3 is 14 residues long. The V end lost 4 bases, the J end lost 4 bases, and 14 bases lay between the germline ends. Terminally differentiated effector memory CD45RA+ cells were excluded from the naive CD8 cells, which were CD45RO-negative and positively selected for CCR7.

The clonotype originates from a woman between 25 and 40 years old in good health. Sequencing was performed on naive CD8+ T cells sorted from blood. This chain links TRBV11-2 with TRBJ2-7, with D possibly TRBD1 on 5 matching bases. The CDR3 loop reads CASSSQGMSYEQYF. The DNA for the CDR3 is TGTGCCAGCAGCTCCCAGGGAATGAGTTACGAGCAGTACTTC.